This TCR beta chain derives from a study of blood T cell repertoires in COVID-19. Study information: Collection of acute and convalescent COVID-19 samples took place in the United States, Italy and Spain. T cells, B-cell-depleted T cells, or PBMCs provided the cDNA or gDNA that served as material.

In Seattle, patients joined the study during active infection and were tracked longitudinally. Methods used by the authors: Estimation of nucleated cell counts relied on the amplification of reference gene primers. The protocol was immunoSEQ multiplex PCR, while the TCRdb copy is restricted to in-frame clones and leaves out a portion. The V and J calls and the clone size are those of that table, but D and trimming were determined from the DNA. This sample carries about 210,000 clones, 82% of them seen once, and the ten largest clones take roughly 7.1%. This CDR3 is 14 amino acids long. The germline V gene has CDR1 SGHNT and CDR2 YYREEE (reference sequence). Trimming removed 1 base at V and 6 bases at J, with 8 bases between.

The sequence was collected from a woman in her sixties with COVID-19, enrolled during active disease. The specimen sequenced was peripheral blood. The genes are TRBV5-4 and TRBJ1-6; a weak D match, TRBD1 (5 bases). The CDR3 loop reads CASSLTGRNSPLHF. DNA for the CDR3: TGTGCCAGCAGCTTGACAGGCCGTAATTCACCCCTCCACTTT. The complete variable domain, with remaining parts taken from reference TRBV5-4 and TRBJ1-6, reads ETGVTQSPTHLIKTRGQQVTLRCSSQSGHNTVSWYQQALGQGPQFIFQYYREEENGRGNFPPRFSGLQFPNYSSELNVNALELDDSALYLCASSLTGRNSPLHFGNGTRLTVT.